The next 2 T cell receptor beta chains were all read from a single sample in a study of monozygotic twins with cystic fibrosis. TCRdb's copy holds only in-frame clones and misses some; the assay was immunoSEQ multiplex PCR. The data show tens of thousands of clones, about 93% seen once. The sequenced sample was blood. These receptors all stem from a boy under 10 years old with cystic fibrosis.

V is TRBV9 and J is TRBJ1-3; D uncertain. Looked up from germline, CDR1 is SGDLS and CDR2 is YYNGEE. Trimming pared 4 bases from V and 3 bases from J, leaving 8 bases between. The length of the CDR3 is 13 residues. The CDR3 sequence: CASSQELGNTIYF. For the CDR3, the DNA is TGTGCCAGCAGCCAAGAGCTTGGAAACACCATATATTTT.

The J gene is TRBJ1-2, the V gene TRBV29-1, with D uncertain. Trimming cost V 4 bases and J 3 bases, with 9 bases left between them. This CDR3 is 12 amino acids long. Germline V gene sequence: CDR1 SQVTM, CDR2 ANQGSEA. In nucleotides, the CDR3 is TGCAGCGTTGGAGCAGATTACTATGGCTACACCTTC. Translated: CSVGADYYGYTF.